This record covers a single T cell receptor beta chain. This sample was taken from a study of CD8 T cells in Susac syndrome. On the study more broadly: When blood was drawn, patients with Susac syndrome were on intravenous immunoglobulin alone, on corticosteroids, or therapy-naive.

0.5 to 1 ug RNA was reverse transcribed with random hexamers. With immunoSEQ multiplex PCR, TCR beta CDR3 was amplified across 54 Vbeta and 13 Jbeta. TCRdb reprocessed the immunoSEQ multiplex PCR reads with MiXCR, giving one entry per CDR3 protein. This sample has about 200,000 distinct CDR3 sequences, with 75% to 95% found just once. Sequencing of TCR beta was performed on blood CD8+ T cells and on blood CD4+ T cells. CD8+ and CD4+ T cells were negatively isolated; TEMRA cells were FACS-enriched. The CDR3 length is 15 residues. CDR1 is SEHNR, CDR2 FQNEAQ, per germline (reference sequence). Trimming removed 2 bases at V and 7 bases at J, with 12 bases between.

The chain has TRBV7-9 and TRBJ1-6; perhaps TRBD1 as D (5 bases). The receptor's source is a human donor with Susac syndrome. Sequencing input: CD4+ T cells from PBMCs. CDR3 sequence reads: CASSLKGDRNSPLHF. CDR3 coding DNA: TGTGCCAGCAGCTTAAAAGGGGATAGGAATTCACCCCTCCACTTT. Complete variable domain (other parts from reference TRBV7-9 and TRBJ1-6): DTGVSQNPRHKITKRGQNVTFRCDPISEHNRLYWYRQTLGQGPEFLTYFQNEAQLEKSRLLSDRFSAERPKGSFSTLEIQRTEQGDSAMYLCASSLKGDRNSPLHFGNGTRLTVT.